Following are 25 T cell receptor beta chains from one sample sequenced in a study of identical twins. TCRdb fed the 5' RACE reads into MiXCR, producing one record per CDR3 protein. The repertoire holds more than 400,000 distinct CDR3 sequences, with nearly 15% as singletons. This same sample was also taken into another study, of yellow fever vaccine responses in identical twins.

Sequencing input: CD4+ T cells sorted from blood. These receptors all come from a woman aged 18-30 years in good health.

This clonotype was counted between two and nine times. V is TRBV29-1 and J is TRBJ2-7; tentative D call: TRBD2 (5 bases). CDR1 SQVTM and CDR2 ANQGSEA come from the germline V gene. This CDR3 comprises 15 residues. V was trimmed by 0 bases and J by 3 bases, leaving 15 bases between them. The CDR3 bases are TGCAGCGTTGAAGACTCCGGACTCAACTTCTACGAGCAGTACGTC. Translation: CSVEDSGLNFYEQYV.

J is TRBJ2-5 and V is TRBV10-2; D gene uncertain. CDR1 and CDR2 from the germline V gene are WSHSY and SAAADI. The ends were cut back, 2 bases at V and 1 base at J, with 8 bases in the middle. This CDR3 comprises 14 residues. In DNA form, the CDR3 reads TGCGCCAGCAGTGAGGGCAGGTCCCAAGAGACCCAGTACTTC. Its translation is CASSEGRSQETQYF.

CDR3 sequence: CASSTAGTKINEQFF. CDR3 DNA: TGTGCCAGCAGTACAGCCGGGACTAAGATCAATGAGCAGTTCTTC. V and J are TRBV6-1 and TRBJ2-1, with 7 bases that match TRBD2. After removal of 5 bases from V and 6 bases from J, the junction contained 10 bases not matched to a gene. The CDR3 is 15 residues long. Germline assignment: CDR1 MNHNS and CDR2 SASEGT.

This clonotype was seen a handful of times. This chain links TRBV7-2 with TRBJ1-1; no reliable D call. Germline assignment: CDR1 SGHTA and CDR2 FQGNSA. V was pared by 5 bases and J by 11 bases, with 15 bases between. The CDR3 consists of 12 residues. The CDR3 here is CASSRPPQSAFF. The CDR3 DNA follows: TGTGCCAGCAGCCGCCCCCCCCAGTCGGCTTTCTTT.

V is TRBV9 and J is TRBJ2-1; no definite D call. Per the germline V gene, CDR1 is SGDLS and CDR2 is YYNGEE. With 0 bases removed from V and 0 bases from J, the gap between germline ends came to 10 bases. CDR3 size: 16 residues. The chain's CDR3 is CASSVGGSRSYNEQFF. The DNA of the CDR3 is TGTGCCAGCAGCGTAGGTGGGTCTCGCTCCTACAATGAGCAGTTCTTC.

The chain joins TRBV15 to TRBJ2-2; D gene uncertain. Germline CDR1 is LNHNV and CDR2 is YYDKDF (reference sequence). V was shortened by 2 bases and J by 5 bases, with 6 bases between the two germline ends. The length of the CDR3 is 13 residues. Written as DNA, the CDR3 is TGTGCCACCAGCAGACCAAGAACCGGGGAGCTGTTTTTT. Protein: CATSRPRTGELFF.

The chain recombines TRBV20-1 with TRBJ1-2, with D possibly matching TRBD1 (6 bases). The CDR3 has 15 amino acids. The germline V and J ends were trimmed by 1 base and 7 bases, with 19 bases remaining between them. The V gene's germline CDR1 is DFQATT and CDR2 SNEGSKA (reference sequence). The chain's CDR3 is CSARGRGGEVGGYTF. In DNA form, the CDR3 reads TGCAGTGCTAGAGGCAGAGGGGGTGAAGTGGGTGGCTACACCTTC.

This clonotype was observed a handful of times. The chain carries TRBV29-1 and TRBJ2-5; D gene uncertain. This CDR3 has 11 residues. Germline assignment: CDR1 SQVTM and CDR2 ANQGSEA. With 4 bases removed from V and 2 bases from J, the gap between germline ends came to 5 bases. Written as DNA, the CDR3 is TGCAGCGTTGGCAGACAAGAGACCCAGTACTTC. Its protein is CSVGRQETQYF.

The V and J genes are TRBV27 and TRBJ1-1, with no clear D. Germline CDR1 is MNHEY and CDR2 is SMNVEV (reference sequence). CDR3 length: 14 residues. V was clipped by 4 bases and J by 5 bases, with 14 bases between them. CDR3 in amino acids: CASSSARSRTEAFF. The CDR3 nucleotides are TGTGCCAGCAGTTCGGCCAGGTCGCGTACTGAAGCTTTCTTT.

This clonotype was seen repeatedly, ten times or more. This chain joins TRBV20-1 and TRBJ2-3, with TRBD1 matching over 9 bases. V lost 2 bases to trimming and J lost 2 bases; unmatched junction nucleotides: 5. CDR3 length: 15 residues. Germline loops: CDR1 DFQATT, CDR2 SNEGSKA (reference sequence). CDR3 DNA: TGCAGTGCTAGAAGGGGACAGGGTATCACAGATACGCAGTATTTT. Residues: CSARRGQGITDTQYF.

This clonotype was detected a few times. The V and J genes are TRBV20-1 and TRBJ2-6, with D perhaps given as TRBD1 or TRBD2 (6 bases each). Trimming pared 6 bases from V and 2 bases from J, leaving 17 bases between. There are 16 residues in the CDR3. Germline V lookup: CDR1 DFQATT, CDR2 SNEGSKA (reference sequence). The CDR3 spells CSARGGGGPGANVLTF. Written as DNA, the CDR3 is TGCAGTGCCCGAGGGGGTGGGGGGCCTGGGGCCAACGTCCTGACTTTC.

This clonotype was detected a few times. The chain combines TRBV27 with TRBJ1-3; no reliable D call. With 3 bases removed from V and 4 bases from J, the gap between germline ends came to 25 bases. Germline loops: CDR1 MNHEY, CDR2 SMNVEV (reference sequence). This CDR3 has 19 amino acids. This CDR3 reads CASSFHRPGFRQAGNTIYF. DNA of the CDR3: TGTGCCAGCAGTTTTCATCGGCCGGGGTTCCGGCAGGCCGGAAACACCATATATTTT.

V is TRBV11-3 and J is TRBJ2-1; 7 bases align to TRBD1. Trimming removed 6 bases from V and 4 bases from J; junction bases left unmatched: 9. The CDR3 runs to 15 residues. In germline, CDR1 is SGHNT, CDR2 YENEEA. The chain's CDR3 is CASRLQGVNYNEQFF. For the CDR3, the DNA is TGTGCCAGCAGACTCCAGGGGGTGAATTACAATGAGCAGTTCTTC.

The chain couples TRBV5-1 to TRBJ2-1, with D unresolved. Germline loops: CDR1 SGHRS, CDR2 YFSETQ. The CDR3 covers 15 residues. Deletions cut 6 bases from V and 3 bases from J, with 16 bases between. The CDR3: CASKKDKDHYNEQFF. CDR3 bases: TGCGCCAGCAAAAAAGACAAGGACCACTACAATGAGCAGTTCTTC.

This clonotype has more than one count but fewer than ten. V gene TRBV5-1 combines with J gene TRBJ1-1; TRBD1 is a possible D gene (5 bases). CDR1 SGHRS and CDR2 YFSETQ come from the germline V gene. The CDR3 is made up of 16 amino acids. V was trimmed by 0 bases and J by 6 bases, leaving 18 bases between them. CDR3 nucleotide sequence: TGCGCCAGCAGCTTGGCCATGGTGGGGAAAGGGGCTGAAGCTTTCTTT. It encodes CASSLAMVGKGAEAFF. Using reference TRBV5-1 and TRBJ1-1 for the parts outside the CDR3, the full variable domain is KAGVTQTPRYLIKTRGQQVTLSCSPISGHRSVSWYQQTPGQGLQFLFEYFSETQRNKGNFPGRFSGRQFSNSRSEMNVSTLELGDSALYLCASSLAMVGKGAEAFFGQGTRLTVV.

CDR3 in amino acids: CASSPTSAVSGSTDTQYF. For the CDR3, the DNA is TGTGCCAGCTCACCGACTAGCGCCGTCTCCGGAAGCACAGATACGCAGTATTTT. This chain uses TRBV18 with TRBJ2-3, with TRBD2 matching over 8 bases. CDR3 length: 18 residues. Germline CDR1 KGHSH, CDR2 LQKENI. V was clipped by 3 bases and J by 0 bases; unmatched bases: 11.

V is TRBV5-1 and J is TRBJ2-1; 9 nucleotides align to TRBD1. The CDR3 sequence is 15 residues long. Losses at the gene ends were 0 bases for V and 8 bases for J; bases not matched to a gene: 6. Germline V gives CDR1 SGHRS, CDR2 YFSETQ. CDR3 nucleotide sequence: TGCGCCAGCAGCTTGGGGACAGGGGTCAGGGATGAGCAGTTCTTC. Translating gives CASSLGTGVRDEQFF.

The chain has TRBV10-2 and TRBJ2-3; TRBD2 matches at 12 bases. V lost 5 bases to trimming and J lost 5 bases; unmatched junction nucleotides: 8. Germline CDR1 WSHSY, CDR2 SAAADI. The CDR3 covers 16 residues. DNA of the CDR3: TGCGCCAGCAGTAGAAGGACTAGCGGGGCGGGAGATACGCAGTATTTT. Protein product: CASSRRTSGAGDTQYF.

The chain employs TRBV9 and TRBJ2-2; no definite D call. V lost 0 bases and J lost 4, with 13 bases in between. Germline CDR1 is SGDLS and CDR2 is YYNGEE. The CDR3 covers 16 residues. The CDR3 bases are TGTGCCAGCAGCGTAGTAGGAAACCCGGGCACCGGGGAGCTGTTTTTT. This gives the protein CASSVVGNPGTGELFF.

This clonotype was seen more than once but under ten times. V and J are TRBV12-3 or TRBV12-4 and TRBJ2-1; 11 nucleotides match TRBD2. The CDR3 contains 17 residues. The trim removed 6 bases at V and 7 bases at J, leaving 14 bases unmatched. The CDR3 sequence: CASSWGALAGGRNEQFF. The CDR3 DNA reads TGTGCCAGCAGCTGGGGGGCCCTAGCGGGAGGTAGAAATGAGCAGTTCTTC.

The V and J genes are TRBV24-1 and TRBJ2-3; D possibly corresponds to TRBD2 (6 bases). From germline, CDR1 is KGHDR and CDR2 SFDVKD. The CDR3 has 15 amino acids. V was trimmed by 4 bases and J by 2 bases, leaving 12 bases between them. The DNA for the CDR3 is TGTGCCACCAGTGAACCCGGGACTGTCACAGATACGCAGTATTTT. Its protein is CATSEPGTVTDTQYF.

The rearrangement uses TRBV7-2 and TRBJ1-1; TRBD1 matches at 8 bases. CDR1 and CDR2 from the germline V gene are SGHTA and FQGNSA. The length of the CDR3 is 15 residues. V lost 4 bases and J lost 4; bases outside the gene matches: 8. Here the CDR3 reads CASSSRTGSITEAFF. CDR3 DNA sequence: TGTGCCAGCAGCTCACGGACAGGGTCTATCACTGAAGCTTTCTTT. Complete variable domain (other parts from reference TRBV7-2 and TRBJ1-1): GAGVSQSPSNKVTEKGKDVELRCDPISGHTALYWYRQSLGQGLEFLIYFQGNSAPDKSGLPSDRFSAERTGGSVSTLTIQRTQQEDSAVYLCASSSRTGSITEAFFGQGTRLTVV.

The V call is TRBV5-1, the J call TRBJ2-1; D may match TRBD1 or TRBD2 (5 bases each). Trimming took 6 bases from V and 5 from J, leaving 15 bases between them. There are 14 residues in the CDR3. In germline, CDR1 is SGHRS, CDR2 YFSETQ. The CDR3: CASTVPGTHNEQFF. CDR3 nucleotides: TGCGCCAGCACCGTGCCGGGGACGCACAATGAGCAGTTCTTC.

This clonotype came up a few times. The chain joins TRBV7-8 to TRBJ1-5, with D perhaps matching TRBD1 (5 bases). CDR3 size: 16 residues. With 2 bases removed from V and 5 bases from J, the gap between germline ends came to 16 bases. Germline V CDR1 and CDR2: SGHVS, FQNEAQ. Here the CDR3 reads CASSLSRQGAYQPQHF. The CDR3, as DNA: TGTGCCAGCAGCTTAAGTAGGCAGGGTGCGTATCAGCCCCAGCATTTT.

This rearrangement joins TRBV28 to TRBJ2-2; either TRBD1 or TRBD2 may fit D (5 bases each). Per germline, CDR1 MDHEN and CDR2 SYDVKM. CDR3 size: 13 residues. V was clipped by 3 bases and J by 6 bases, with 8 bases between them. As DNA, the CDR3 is TGTGCCAGCAGTTTGGGGGTCCCCGGGGAGCTGTTTTTT. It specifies CASSLGVPGELFF.